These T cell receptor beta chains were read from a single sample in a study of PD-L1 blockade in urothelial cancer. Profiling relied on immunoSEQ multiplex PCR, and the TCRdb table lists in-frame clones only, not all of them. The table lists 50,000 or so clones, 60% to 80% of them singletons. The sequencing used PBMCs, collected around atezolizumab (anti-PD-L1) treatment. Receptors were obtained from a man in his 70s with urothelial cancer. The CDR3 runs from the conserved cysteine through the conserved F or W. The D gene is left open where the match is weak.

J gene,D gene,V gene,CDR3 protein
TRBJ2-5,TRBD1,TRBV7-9,CASSRGQVEGTQYF
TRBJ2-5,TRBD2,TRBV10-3,CAIALAGGETQYF
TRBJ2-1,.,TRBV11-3,CASSPREVDNEQFF
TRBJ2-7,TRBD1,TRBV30,CAWSSRGSRREQYF
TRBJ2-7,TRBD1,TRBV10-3,CATLPGQGAGEQYF
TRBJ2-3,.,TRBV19,CASIGGGPTQYF
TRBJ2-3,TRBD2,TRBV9,CASSVAGGWDTQYF
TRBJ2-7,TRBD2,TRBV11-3,CASSPLAGWDYEQYF
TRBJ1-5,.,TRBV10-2,CASSELAVAQPQHF
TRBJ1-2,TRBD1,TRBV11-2,CASSLAGGGGYTF
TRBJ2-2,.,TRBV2,CASSEGAGATNTGELFF
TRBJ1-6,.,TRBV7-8,CASSLVGGGSNSPLHF
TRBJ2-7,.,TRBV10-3,CAINAGQGDEQYF
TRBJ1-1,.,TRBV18,CASSLEYTEAFF
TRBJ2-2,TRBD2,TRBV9,CASSVGGGLNTGELFF
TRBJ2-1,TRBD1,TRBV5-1,CASSPLTGYNSYNEQFF
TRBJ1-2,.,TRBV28,CASSPPIFGPGDGYTF
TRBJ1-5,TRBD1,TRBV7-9,CASSFGQGYVNQPQHF
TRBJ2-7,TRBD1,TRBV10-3,CAANRGNSYEQYF
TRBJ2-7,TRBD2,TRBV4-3,CASSPGTSGTYEQYF
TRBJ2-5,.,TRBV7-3,CASSLTQAETQYF
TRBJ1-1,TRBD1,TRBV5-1,CASSSPQGQGKGDTEAFF
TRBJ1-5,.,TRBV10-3,CAISEGEVGPQHF
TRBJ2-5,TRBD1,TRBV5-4,CASSSTRTGPETQYF
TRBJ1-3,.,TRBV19,CASSARDTGNTIYF
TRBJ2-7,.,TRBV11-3,CASSILTGFEQYF
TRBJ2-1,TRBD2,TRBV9,CASSAGLAGDLQFF
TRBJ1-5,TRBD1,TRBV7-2,CASSPQGTGVQPQHF
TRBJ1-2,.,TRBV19,CASSRGQSDGYTF